A selection of T cell receptor beta chains follows, all from one sample in a study of T cell changes during pregnancy in multiple sclerosis. The data were produced by immunoSEQ multiplex PCR, yet TCRdb's version contains in-frame clones alone and is incomplete. The table lists tens of thousands of clones, more than 80% of them singletons. The specimen was CD4+ T cells from peripheral blood mononuclear cells, collected before pregnancy. The receptors stem from a female donor with multiple sclerosis, enrolled in a pregnancy study. CDR3s leave out the opening cysteine and the closing phenylalanine or tryptophan. Fields, in order: CDR3 length, V gene, D gene, CDR3 protein. D genes are given only for firm matches.

CDR3 length: 14
V gene: TRBV5-4
D gene: TRBD1
CDR3 protein: ASSSRQGWGNTEAF

CDR3 length: 15
V gene: TRBV5-1
D gene: TRBD2
CDR3 protein: ASSRGLAGGGSYEQY

CDR3 length: 14
V gene: TRBV29-1
D gene: .
CDR3 protein: SVAGGGASVQETQY

CDR3 length: 18
V gene: TRBV18
D gene: TRBD2
CDR3 protein: ASSPRRGLAGGVDPGELF

CDR3 length: 14
V gene: TRBV10-1
D gene: .
CDR3 protein: ASSEQEGRFGNIQY

CDR3 length: 11
V gene: TRBV7-9
D gene: TRBD1
CDR3 protein: ASSLGTGVGYT

CDR3 length: 10
V gene: TRBV27
D gene: .
CDR3 protein: ASRDKDQPQH

CDR3 length: 11
V gene: TRBV18
D gene: .
CDR3 protein: ASSPPGRAEAF

CDR3 length: 10
V gene: TRBV2
D gene: .
CDR3 protein: ASSEHLYGYT

CDR3 length: 11
V gene: TRBV27
D gene: .
CDR3 protein: ASSFSKGAIQY

CDR3 length: 12
V gene: TRBV5-1
D gene: .
CDR3 protein: ASAAGGANTEAF

CDR3 length: 11
V gene: TRBV5-4
D gene: TRBD2
CDR3 protein: AGKSGMGDTQY

CDR3 length: 12
V gene: TRBV9
D gene: .
CDR3 protein: ASSVAASPYTQY

CDR3 length: 12
V gene: TRBV7-2
D gene: .
CDR3 protein: ASSPQGPNTEAF

CDR3 length: 13
V gene: TRBV29-1
D gene: TRBD2
CDR3 protein: SVSQRGPRKNIQY

CDR3 length: 12
V gene: TRBV19
D gene: TRBD1
CDR3 protein: ASSMGQWGYEQY

CDR3 length: 12
V gene: TRBV5-1
D gene: TRBD1
CDR3 protein: ASSPGGPGVRYT

CDR3 length: 10
V gene: TRBV6-1
D gene: TRBD1
CDR3 protein: AEGTVEYGYT

CDR3 length: 13
V gene: TRBV6-5
D gene: TRBD1
CDR3 protein: ASSSGTGATYGYT

CDR3 length: 18
V gene: TRBV9
D gene: TRBD2
CDR3 protein: ASSVMGVAGGPGSTDTQY

CDR3 length: 14
V gene: TRBV2
D gene: .
CDR3 protein: ASSGGGLGTNEKLF

CDR3 length: 13
V gene: TRBV27
D gene: .
CDR3 protein: ASSRVRRNTGELF

CDR3 length: 12
V gene: TRBV9
D gene: .
CDR3 protein: ASSTRQVPDTQY

CDR3 length: 12
V gene: TRBV5-1
D gene: .
CDR3 protein: ASRRQLMNTEAF

CDR3 length: 13
V gene: TRBV5-4
D gene: TRBD1
CDR3 protein: ASSLVPGQGNEQF

CDR3 length: 13
V gene: TRBV7-2
D gene: TRBD1
CDR3 protein: ASSIPGTAKYEQY

CDR3 length: 12
V gene: TRBV6-1
D gene: TRBD1
CDR3 protein: ASSVRNQGAEAF

CDR3 length: 12
V gene: TRBV10-3
D gene: TRBD1
CDR3 protein: AIRTDRGPGEAF

CDR3 length: 12
V gene: TRBV27
D gene: .
CDR3 protein: ASSFIGRAYGYT

CDR3 length: 11
V gene: TRBV30
D gene: .
CDR3 protein: AWSYGRDTEAF

CDR3 length: 13
V gene: TRBV19
D gene: TRBD1
CDR3 protein: ASSDRQGGSQPQH

CDR3 length: 13
V gene: TRBV6-5
D gene: TRBD1
CDR3 protein: ASSTTDRDRSGYT

CDR3 length: 15
V gene: TRBV5-8
D gene: TRBD2
CDR3 protein: ASNLGLAGATGREQY

CDR3 length: 14
V gene: TRBV2
D gene: .
CDR3 protein: ASREQGGFMNTEAF

CDR3 length: 12
V gene: TRBV2
D gene: .
CDR3 protein: ASSITGGETEAF

CDR3 length: 12
V gene: TRBV5-1
D gene: TRBD1
CDR3 protein: ASSSYRGRDPAF

CDR3 length: 14
V gene: TRBV19
D gene: TRBD2
CDR3 protein: ASSTRLAGGTGELF

CDR3 length: 11
V gene: TRBV6-5
D gene: .
CDR3 protein: ASSDTSNQPQH

CDR3 length: 13
V gene: TRBV15
D gene: TRBD1
CDR3 protein: ATSVGTASVYGYT

CDR3 length: 12
V gene: TRBV27
D gene: .
CDR3 protein: ASRTQGGNQPQH

CDR3 length: 14
V gene: TRBV19
D gene: .
CDR3 protein: ASSISWTTMNTEAF

CDR3 length: 11
V gene: TRBV27
D gene: .
CDR3 protein: ASSFQGGQPQH

CDR3 length: 15
V gene: TRBV30
D gene: TRBD2
CDR3 protein: AWSAQASGRVYNEQF

CDR3 length: 12
V gene: TRBV11-2
D gene: TRBD2
CDR3 protein: ASSSSGSWYEQY

CDR3 length: 13
V gene: TRBV6-6
D gene: TRBD1
CDR3 protein: ASSYFGTAQETQY

CDR3 length: 10
V gene: TRBV19
D gene: .
CDR3 protein: ASSIMGEKLF

CDR3 length: 14
V gene: TRBV28
D gene: TRBD1
CDR3 protein: ASSLRAGQGNQPQH

CDR3 length: 13
V gene: TRBV2
D gene: TRBD1
CDR3 protein: ASISGTGSTGELF

CDR3 length: 10
V gene: TRBV28
D gene: .
CDR3 protein: ASGEEGNEAF

CDR3 length: 13
V gene: TRBV2
D gene: TRBD1
CDR3 protein: ASSPGQGPYQPQH

CDR3 length: 13
V gene: TRBV7-7
D gene: TRBD2
CDR3 protein: ASSQTSGGLETQY

CDR3 length: 10
V gene: TRBV19
D gene: .
CDR3 protein: ASGAGQETQY